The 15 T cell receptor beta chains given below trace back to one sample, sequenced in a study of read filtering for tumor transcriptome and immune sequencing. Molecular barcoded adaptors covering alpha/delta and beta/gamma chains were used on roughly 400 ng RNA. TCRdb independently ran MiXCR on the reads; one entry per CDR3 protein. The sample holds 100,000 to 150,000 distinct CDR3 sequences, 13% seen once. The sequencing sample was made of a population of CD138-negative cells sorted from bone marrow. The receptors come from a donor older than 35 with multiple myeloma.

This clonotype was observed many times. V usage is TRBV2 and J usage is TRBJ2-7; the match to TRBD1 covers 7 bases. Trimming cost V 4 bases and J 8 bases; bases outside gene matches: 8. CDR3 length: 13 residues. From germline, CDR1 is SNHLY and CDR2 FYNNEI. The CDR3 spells CASSGPTGTQQYF. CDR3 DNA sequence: TGTGCCAGCAGTGGCCCGACAGGGACCCAGCAGTACTTC.

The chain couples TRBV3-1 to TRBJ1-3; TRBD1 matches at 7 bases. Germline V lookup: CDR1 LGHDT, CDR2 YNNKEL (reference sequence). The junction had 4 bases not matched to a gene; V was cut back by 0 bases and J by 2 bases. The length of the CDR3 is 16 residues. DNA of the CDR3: TGTGCCAGCAGCCAAGATCCCAGGGGGACTGGAAACACCATATATTTT. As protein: CASSQDPRGTGNTIYF.

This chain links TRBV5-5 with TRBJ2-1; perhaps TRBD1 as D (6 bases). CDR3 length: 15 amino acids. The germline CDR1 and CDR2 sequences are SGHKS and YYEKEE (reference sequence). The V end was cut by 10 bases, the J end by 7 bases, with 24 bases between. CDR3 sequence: CAYSPTSTRGNEQFF. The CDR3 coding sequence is TGTGCCTATAGCCCAACTTCCACGAGGGGGAATGAGCAGTTCTTC.

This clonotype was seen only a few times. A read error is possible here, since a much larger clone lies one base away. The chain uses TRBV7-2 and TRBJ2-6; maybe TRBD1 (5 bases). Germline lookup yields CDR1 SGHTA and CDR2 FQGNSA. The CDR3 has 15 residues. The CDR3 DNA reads TGTGCTCTGCCCTATGGAACGGCTGGGGCCAACGCCCTGACTTTC. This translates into CALPYGTAGANALTF.

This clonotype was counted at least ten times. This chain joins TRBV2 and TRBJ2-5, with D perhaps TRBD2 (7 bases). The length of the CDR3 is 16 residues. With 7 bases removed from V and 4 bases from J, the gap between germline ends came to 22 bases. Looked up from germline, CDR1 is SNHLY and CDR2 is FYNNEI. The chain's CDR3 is CASTNWGRGNGETQYF. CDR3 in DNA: TGTGCCAGCACCAATTGGGGGAGGGGGAATGGAGAGACCCAGTACTTC. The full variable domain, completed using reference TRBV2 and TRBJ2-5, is EPEVTQTPSHQVTQMGQEVILRCVPISNHLYFYWYRQILGQKVEFLVSFYNNEISEKSEIFDDQFSVERPDGSNFTLKIRSTKLEDSAMYFCASTNWGRGNGETQYFGPGTRLLVL.

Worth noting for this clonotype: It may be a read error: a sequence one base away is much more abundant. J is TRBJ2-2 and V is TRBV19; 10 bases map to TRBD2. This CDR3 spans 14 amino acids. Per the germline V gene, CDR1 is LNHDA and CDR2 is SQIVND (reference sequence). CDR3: CASSPLAGAGGLFF. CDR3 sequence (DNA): TGTGCCAGTAGTCCCCTAGCGGGGGCCGGGGGGCTGTTTTTT. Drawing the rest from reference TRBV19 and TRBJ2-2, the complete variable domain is DGGITQSPKYLFRKEGQNVTLSCEQNLNHDAMYWYRQDPGQGLRLIYYSQIVNDFQKGDIAEGYSVSREKKESFPLTVTSAQKNPTAFYLCASSPLAGAGGLFFGEGSRLTVL.

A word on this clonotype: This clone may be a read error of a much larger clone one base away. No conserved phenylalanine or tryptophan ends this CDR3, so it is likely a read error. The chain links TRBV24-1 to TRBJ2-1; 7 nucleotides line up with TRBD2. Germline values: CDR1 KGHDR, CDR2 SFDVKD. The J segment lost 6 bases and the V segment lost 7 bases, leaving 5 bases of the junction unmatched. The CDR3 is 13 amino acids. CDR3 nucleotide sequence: TGTGCCACCAGGACTAGCATAGGCAATGAGCAGTTCCTC. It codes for CATRTSIGNEQFL.

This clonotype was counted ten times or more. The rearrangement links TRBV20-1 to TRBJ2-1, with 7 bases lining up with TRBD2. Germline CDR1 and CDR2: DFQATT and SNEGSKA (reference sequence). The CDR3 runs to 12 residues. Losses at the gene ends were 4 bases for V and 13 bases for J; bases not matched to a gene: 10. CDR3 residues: CSATPSGGYQFF. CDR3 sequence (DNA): TGCAGTGCTACTCCGTCGGGGGGTTATCAGTTCTTC.

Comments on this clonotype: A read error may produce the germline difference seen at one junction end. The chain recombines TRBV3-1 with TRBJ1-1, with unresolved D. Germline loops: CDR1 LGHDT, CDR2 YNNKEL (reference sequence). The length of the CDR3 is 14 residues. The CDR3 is CASRQRVVGTEAFF. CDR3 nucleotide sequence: TGTGCCAGCCGCCAACGCGTGGTGGGCACTGAAGCTTTCTTT.

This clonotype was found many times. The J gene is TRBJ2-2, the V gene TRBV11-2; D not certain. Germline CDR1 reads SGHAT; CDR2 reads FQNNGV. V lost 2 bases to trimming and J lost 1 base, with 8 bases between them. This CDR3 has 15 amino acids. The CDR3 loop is CASSLLGRNTGELFF. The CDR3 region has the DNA TGTGCCAGCAGCTTACTTGGGCGGAACACCGGGGAGCTGTTTTTT.

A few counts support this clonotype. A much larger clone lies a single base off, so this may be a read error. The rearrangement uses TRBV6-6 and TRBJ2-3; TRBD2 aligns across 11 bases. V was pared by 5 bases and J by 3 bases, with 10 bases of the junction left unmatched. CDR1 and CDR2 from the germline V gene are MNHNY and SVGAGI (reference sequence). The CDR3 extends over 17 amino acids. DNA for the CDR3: TGTGCCAGCAGTAGGGGCGGGGCTAGCGGGGGGACAGATACGCAGTATTTT. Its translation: CASSRGGASGGTDTQYF.

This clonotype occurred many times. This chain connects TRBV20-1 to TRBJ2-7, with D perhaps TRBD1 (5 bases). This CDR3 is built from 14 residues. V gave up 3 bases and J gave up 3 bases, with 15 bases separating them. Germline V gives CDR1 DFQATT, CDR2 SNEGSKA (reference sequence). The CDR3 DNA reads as TGCAGTGCTAGGGAAACAGGAAAGGACTACGAGCAGTACTTC. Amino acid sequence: CSARETGKDYEQYF.

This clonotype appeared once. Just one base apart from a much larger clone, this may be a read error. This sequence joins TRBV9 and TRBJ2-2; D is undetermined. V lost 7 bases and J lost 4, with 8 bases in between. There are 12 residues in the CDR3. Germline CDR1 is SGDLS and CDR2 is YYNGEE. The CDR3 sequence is CASGLTTGELFF. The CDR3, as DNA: TGTGCCAGCGGCTTAACCACCGGGGAGCTGTTTTTT.

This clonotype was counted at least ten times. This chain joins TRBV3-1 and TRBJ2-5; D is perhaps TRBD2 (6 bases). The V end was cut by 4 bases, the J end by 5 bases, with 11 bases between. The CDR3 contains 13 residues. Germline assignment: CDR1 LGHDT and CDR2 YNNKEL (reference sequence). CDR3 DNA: TGTGCCAGCAGCCGGGCTAGCGAGGAGACCCAGTACTTC. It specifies CASSRASEETQYF.

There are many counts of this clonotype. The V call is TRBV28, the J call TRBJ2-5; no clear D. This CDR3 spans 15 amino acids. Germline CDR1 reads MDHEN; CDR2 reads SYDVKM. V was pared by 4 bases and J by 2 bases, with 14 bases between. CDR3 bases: TGTGCCAGCAGTTCTGGAAGGACGTTACAAGAGACCCAGTACTTC. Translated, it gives CASSSGRTLQETQYF.